This T cell receptor beta chain came from a study of response to subunit inactivated influenza vaccine. Regarding the study as a whole: Every seasonal influenza vaccination brings in few new T cells, the authors suggested.

This clonotype was seen once. What it binds is unknown. TCRdb used MiXCR to reprocess the RT-PCR reads, holding one entry per CDR3 protein. The data show about 780,000 distinct CDR3 sequences, with around 20% seen just once and 9.5% to 13% held by the top ten. Trimming stripped 4 bases from V and 4 bases from J, with 13 bases between. Germline CDR1 is SGHDN and CDR2 is FVKESK. The CDR3 has 14 residues. The TCR was taken from a man aged 45 to 65 who received an inactivated influenza vaccine. This rearrangement joins TRBV14 to TRBJ1-1; a possible D gene is TRBD1 (5 bases). The input for sequencing was PBMCs from blood, taken 5 to 6 days after vaccination. The CDR3 sequence: CASSRSGVGTEAFF. The CDR3 region has the DNA TGTGCCAGCAGCCGGTCGGGGGTGGGCACTGAAGCTTTCTTT.